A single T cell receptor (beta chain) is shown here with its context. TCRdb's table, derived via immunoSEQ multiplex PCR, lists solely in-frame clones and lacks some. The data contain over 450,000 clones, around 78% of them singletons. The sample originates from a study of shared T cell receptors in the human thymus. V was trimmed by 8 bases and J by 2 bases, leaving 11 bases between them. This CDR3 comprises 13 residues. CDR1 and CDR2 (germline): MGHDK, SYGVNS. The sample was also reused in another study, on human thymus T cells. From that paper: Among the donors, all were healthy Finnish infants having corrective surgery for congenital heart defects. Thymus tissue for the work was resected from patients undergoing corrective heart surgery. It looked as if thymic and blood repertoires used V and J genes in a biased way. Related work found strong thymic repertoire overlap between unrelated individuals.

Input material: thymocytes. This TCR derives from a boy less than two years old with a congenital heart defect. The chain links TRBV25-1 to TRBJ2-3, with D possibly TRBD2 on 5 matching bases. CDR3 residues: CASRQRFTDTQYF. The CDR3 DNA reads TGTGCCAGCCGCCAGCGGTTCACAGATACGCAGTATTTT. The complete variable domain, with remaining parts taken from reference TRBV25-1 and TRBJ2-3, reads EADIYQTPRYLVIGTGKKITLECSQTMGHDKMYWYQQDPGMELHLIHYSYGVNSTEKGDLSSESTVSRIRTEHFPLTLESARPSHTSQYLCASRQRFTDTQYFGPGTRLTVL.